These 14 T cell receptor beta chains came from one sample sequenced in a study of identical twins. TCRdb fed the 5' RACE reads into MiXCR, producing one record per CDR3 protein. The sample contains hundreds of thousands of distinct CDR3 sequences, 10% to 15% of which appear only once. Separately, the same data were catalogued under a study of yellow fever vaccine responses in identical twins.

The sequenced sample was PBMCs. The receptors were gathered from a woman between 18 and 30 years old in good health.

The chain is built from TRBV28 and TRBJ2-1; tentative D call: TRBD2 (6 bases). The V end was cut by 3 bases, the J end by 6 bases, with 12 bases between. Germline CDR1 and CDR2: MDHEN and SYDVKM. The length of the CDR3 is 14 residues. CDR3 sequence (DNA): TGTGCCAGCAGTTTTACGGGAGAGGTCAATGAGCAGTTCTTC. It is translated as CASSFTGEVNEQFF.

This clonotype was recorded a few times. This chain links TRBV29-1 with TRBJ1-1; 7 bases align to TRBD1. The junction had 4 bases not matched to a gene; V was cut back by 6 bases and J by 0 bases. The CDR3 consists of 13 residues. Per germline, CDR1 SQVTM and CDR2 ANQGSEA. CDR3 nucleotide sequence: TGCAGCGTCCGGGACAGTATGAACACTGAAGCTTTCTTT. Amino acid sequence: CSVRDSMNTEAFF.

The chain employs TRBV15 and TRBJ1-4; D is undetermined. V shed 0 bases and J shed 3 bases, with 8 bases lying between them. CDR3 size: 15 residues. Germline assignment: CDR1 LNHNV and CDR2 YYDKDF (reference sequence). CDR3 coding DNA: TGTGCCACCAGCAGAGAGGTGGGAGCTAATGAAAAACTGTTTTTT. This translates into CATSREVGANEKLFF.

The gene calls are TRBV7-8 and TRBJ2-1; D unresolved. V gave up 5 bases and J gave up 8 bases, with 16 bases separating them. CDR3 length equals 14 residues. From germline, CDR1 is SGHVS and CDR2 FQNEAQ. The CDR3 sequence: CASSITRIGYEQFF. The DNA for the CDR3 is TGTGCCAGCAGCATTACACGGATAGGATATGAGCAGTTCTTC.

The rearrangement joins TRBV20-1 to TRBJ1-1; maybe TRBD1 (5 bases). Trimming stripped 2 bases from V and 11 bases from J, with 18 bases between. Germline V gives CDR1 DFQATT, CDR2 SNEGSKA (reference sequence). The CDR3 loop spans 13 amino acids. For the CDR3, the DNA is TGCAGTGCTAGATTAACCGCCAGGGAGGCGGCTTTCTTT. This encodes CSARLTAREAAFF.

This sequence joins TRBV10-3 and TRBJ2-3; TRBD2 might be the D (5 bases). Germline CDR1 ENHRY, CDR2 SYGVKD. Between the trimmed V and J ends, which lost 2 bases and 0 bases, there was a span of 12 bases. The CDR3 totals 16 residues. CDR3 nucleotide sequence: TGTGCCATCAGTGAGCCCGGGGTGGGAAGCACAGATACGCAGTATTTT. It specifies CAISEPGVGSTDTQYF.

A few counts support this clonotype. The chain couples TRBV10-3 to TRBJ1-1; TRBD1 is a possible D gene (5 bases). This CDR3 spans 14 amino acids. Germline loops: CDR1 ENHRY, CDR2 SYGVKD. The V gene lost 4 bases and the J gene lost 6 bases, with 15 bases spanning the gap. CDR3 coding DNA: TGTGCCATCAGTGGACAGAGGATTGGCGCTGAAGCTTTCTTT. This translates into CAISGQRIGAEAFF.

This clonotype was observed a few times. This chain uses TRBV18 with TRBJ2-1; 8 bases are shared with TRBD2. Germline V gene sequence: CDR1 KGHSH, CDR2 LQKENI. J gave up 3 bases and V 3 bases, and 7 bases lay outside the gene matches. The CDR3 length is 16 residues. CDR3 amino acids: CASSPSDGGVYNEQFF. For the CDR3, the DNA is TGTGCCAGCTCACCCTCGGACGGGGGGGTCTACAATGAGCAGTTCTTC.

This clonotype was seen a few times. The chain combines TRBV20-1 with TRBJ1-6; D gene uncertain. CDR3 length equals 14 residues. V was cut by 6 bases and J by 7 bases, with 16 bases left in between. The germline V gene encodes CDR1 DFQATT and CDR2 SNEGSKA (reference sequence). CDR3 bases: TGCAGTGCCACCGGGAGCCCTAACAATTCACCCCTCCACTTT. The encoded protein is CSATGSPNNSPLHF.

This clonotype was seen more than once but under ten times. The gene calls are TRBV2 and TRBJ2-7, with TRBD1 matching over 8 bases. The germline V gene encodes CDR1 SNHLY and CDR2 FYNNEI. The length of the CDR3 is 15 residues. V shed 6 bases, J shed 4 bases, and the junction held 11 bases outside the gene matches. DNA for the CDR3: TGTGCCAGCAGCCCCCCGTCGGGACAGGATTACGAGCAGTACGTC. Translating it yields CASSPPSGQDYEQYV.

This clonotype was picked up many times. The genes are TRBV18 and TRBJ2-3; a possible D gene is TRBD2 (5 bases). The CDR3 extends over 13 amino acids. The germline V gene has CDR1 KGHSH and CDR2 LQKENI. Trimming pared 5 bases from V and 3 bases from J, leaving 9 bases between. CDR3 loop: CASSSRDTDTQYF. The CDR3 coding sequence is TGTGCCAGCTCATCCCGGGATACAGATACGCAGTATTTT.

This sequence joins TRBV4-1 and TRBJ2-1, with D possibly TRBD1 on 5 matching bases. V gave up 5 bases and J gave up 0 bases, with 17 bases separating them. The CDR3 loop spans 17 amino acids. Germline V CDR1 and CDR2: MGHRA, YSYEKL. This CDR3 is CASSNDGAANSYNEQFF. The CDR3 region has the DNA TGCGCCAGCAGCAACGATGGGGCAGCGAACTCCTACAATGAGCAGTTCTTC.

The rearrangement joins TRBV5-1 to TRBJ2-3; D perhaps matches TRBD1 (6 bases). The V and J ends lost 2 bases and 0 bases respectively, with 10 bases between them. The CDR3 is made up of 15 amino acids. CDR1 and CDR2 from the germline V gene are SGHRS and YFSETQ. CDR3 amino acids: CASSLTGLSTDTQYF. The DNA for the CDR3 is TGCGCCAGCAGCTTAACAGGGCTTAGCACAGATACGCAGTATTTT. The full variable domain, with the rest looked up from reference TRBV5-1 and TRBJ2-3, is KAGVTQTPRYLIKTRGQQVTLSCSPISGHRSVSWYQQTPGQGLQFLFEYFSETQRNKGNFPGRFSGRQFSNSRSEMNVSTLELGDSALYLCASSLTGLSTDTQYFGPGTRLTVL.

J is TRBJ2-7 and V is TRBV11-3; TRBD1 might be the D (6 bases). Trimming pared 5 bases from V and 4 bases from J, leaving 18 bases between. Germline CDR1 SGHNT, CDR2 YENEEA. CDR3 size: 15 residues. The CDR3 is CASSHTQGREYEQYF. DNA for the CDR3: TGTGCCAGCAGCCACACACAGGGTAGGGAGTACGAGCAGTACTTC. Combining the CDR3 with reference TRBV11-3 and TRBJ2-7 gives the whole variable domain EAGVVQSPRYKIIEKKQPVAFWCNPISGHNTLYWYLQNLGQGPELLIRYENEEAVDDSQLPKDRFSAERLKGVDSTLKIQPAELGDSAVYLCASSHTQGREYEQYFGPGTRLTVT.